This T cell receptor (beta chain) was observed in a study of blood T cell repertoires in COVID-19. Overall study: Both acute and convalescent COVID-19 samples were obtained from the United States, Italy and Spain.

TCRdb keeps only in-frame clones here, not all; method: immunoSEQ multiplex PCR. Of 80,000 to 100,000 clones in the sample, roughly 84% are singletons; the top ten hold 13%. The CDR3 is 14 amino acids. Germline V gene data show CDR1 as KGHSH and CDR2 as LQKENI. V lost 3 bases and J 8 bases, leaving 13 bases between the germline ends. Sequenced material: peripheral blood. This chain joins TRBV18 and TRBJ1-4; D unresolved. The clonotype originates from an older woman in a cohort sampled during active or convalescent COVID-19. The CDR3 DNA follows: TGTGCCAGCTCACCGGGCTTTTCGGGGGAAAAACTGTTTTTT. Encoded protein: CASSPGFSGEKLFF.